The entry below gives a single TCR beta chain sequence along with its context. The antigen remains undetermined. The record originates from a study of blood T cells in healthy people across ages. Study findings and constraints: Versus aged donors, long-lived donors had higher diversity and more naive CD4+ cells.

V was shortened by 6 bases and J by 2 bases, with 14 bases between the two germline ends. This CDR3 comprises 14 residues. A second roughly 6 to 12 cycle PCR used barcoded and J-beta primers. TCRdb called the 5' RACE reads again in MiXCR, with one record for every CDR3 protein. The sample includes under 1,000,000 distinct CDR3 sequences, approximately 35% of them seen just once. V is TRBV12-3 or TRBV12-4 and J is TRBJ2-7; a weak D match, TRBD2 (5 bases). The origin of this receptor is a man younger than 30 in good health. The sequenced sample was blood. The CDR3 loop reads CASSLLERAYEQYF. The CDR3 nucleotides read TGTGCCAGCAGCCTGTTAGAGAGGGCCTACGAGCAGTACTTC.